This TCR beta chain stems from a study of control samples from healthy donors and cancer patients. The CDR3 consists of 13 residues. Germline CDR1 is LGHNA and CDR2 is YSLEER. The V and J ends lost 6 bases and 5 bases respectively, with 10 bases between them. Generated by immunoSEQ multiplex PCR, the TCRdb table keeps only in-frame clones and is missing some. In the table there are tens of thousands of clones, more than 80% of which are singletons. The material sequenced was blood. The chain couples TRBV4-3 to TRBJ1-4; D gene unclear. The receptor was isolated from a man aged 55 to 70 in good health. The CDR3, as DNA: TGCGCCAGCAGTACCGGCGGGAATGAAAAACTGTTTTTT. Translating gives CASSTGGNEKLFF.